The 10 T cell receptor beta chains below were found in one sample sequenced in a study of spatial heterogeneity in lung cancer. Time point in this sample: sample taken at primary tumor resection. Tumor, nontumor lung or frozen PBMC supplied whole RNA, sequenced without sorting. TCRdb passed the 5' RACE reads through MiXCR, listing each CDR3 protein once. The sample lists 20,000 to 25,000 distinct CDR3 sequences, 6.9% seen once, with about 13% in the top ten. This specimen was PBMCs, taken at surgery. The receptors shown here come from a male donor with early-stage non-small cell lung cancer.

This clonotype showed up many times. This sequence joins TRBV28 and TRBJ2-1, with 9 bases lining up with TRBD1. Germline CDR1 MDHEN, CDR2 SYDVKM. The CDR3 consists of 17 residues. J was trimmed by 6 bases and V by 6 bases; bases with no gene match: 15. This CDR3 is CASSSPVGGQGLNEQFF. In DNA form, the CDR3 reads TGTGCCAGCAGCTCCCCGGTCGGAGGACAGGGGCTCAATGAGCAGTTCTTC.

This clonotype has at least ten counts. The genes are TRBV2 and TRBJ2-3; 9 bases align to TRBD1. With 5 bases clipped from V and 3 bases from J, the junction kept 3 bases outside the gene matches. This CDR3 is 14 amino acids long. The germline V gene has CDR1 SNHLY and CDR2 FYNNEI. CDR3 residues: CASSSGQGTDTQYF. CDR3 DNA: TGTGCCAGCAGTTCGGGACAGGGAACAGATACGCAGTATTTT.

The chain is built from TRBV5-1 and TRBJ1-2; D gene ambiguous. V was trimmed by 0 bases and J by 0 bases, leaving 9 bases between them. The CDR3 runs 15 residues. Per germline, CDR1 SGHRS and CDR2 YFSETQ. CDR3 sequence reads: CASSLAGDSNYGYTF. In DNA, the CDR3 is TGCGCCAGCAGCTTGGCGGGAGACTCTAACTATGGCTACACCTTC.

This clonotype is labeled as medium-sized (0.01 to 0.1%). The chain employs TRBV20-1 and TRBJ1-5, with D uncertain. Germline V gene data show CDR1 as DFQATT and CDR2 as SNEGSKA (reference sequence). V gave up 1 base and J gave up 4 bases, with 11 bases separating them. The CDR3 runs 14 residues. CDR3 protein: CSARVAQPNQPQHF. As DNA, the CDR3 is TGCAGTGCTAGAGTGGCCCAACCAAATCAGCCCCAGCATTTT.

This clonotype is deemed medium-sized (0.01 to 0.1%). The chain joins TRBV3-1 to TRBJ2-5, with 9 bases identical to TRBD1. This CDR3 contains 16 residues. Per germline, CDR1 LGHDT and CDR2 YNNKEL (reference sequence). J lost 5 bases, V lost 0 bases, and 7 bases had no gene match. CDR3 protein: CASSQDETGGRETQYF. CDR3 bases: TGTGCCAGCAGCCAAGACGAGACAGGGGGGAGGGAGACCCAGTACTTC.

This clonotype rates as medium-sized. The V and J genes are TRBV28 and TRBJ2-3; D possibly uses TRBD1 or TRBD2 (5 bases each). CDR1 is MDHEN, CDR2 SYDVKM, per germline. Between the trimmed V and J ends, which lost 6 bases and 4 bases, there was a span of 11 bases. This CDR3 contains 13 residues. The CDR3 nucleotides are TGTGCCAGCAGCCCGGGACCTTCAGATACGCAGTATTTT. Translated, it gives CASSPGPSDTQYF.

Only a few counts were recorded for this clonotype. J is TRBJ2-3 and V is TRBV6-4, with a weak D call TRBD2 (6 bases). Trimming pared 3 bases from V and 11 bases from J, leaving 12 bases between. The CDR3 runs 12 residues. The germline V gene encodes CDR1 MRHNA and CDR2 SNTAGT. The CDR3 nucleotides are TGTGCCAGCAGTGATGGGGCGGGGAAGCAGTATTTT. Translation: CASSDGAGKQYF.

This clonotype was detected many times. The chain uses TRBV9 and TRBJ2-2, with no clear D. CDR3 length equals 15 residues. Trimming stripped 1 base from V and 4 bases from J, with 11 bases between. The germline gives CDR1 SGDLS, CDR2 YYNGEE. CDR3 protein: CASSVYPDGTGELFF. CDR3 DNA sequence: TGTGCCAGCAGCGTATACCCTGATGGCACCGGGGAGCTGTTTTTT. The complete variable domain, with remaining parts taken from reference TRBV9 and TRBJ2-2, reads DSGVTQTPKHLITATGQRVTLRCSPRSGDLSVYWYQQSLDQGLQFLIQYYNGEERAKGNILERFSAQQFPDLHSELNLSSLELGDSALYFCASSVYPDGTGELFFGEGSRLTVL.

This clonotype was recorded many times. The V gene is TRBV2, the J gene TRBJ2-7; tentative D call: TRBD2 (6 bases). CDR1 SNHLY and CDR2 FYNNEI come from the germline V gene. This CDR3 comprises 14 residues. V was shortened by 10 bases and J by 5 bases, with 21 bases between the two germline ends. CDR3 amino acids: CATQIDGSWDEQYF. In DNA, the CDR3 is TGTGCCACCCAGATCGACGGGAGTTGGGACGAGCAGTACTTC.

This clonotype was seen at least ten times. The CDR3 coding sequence is TGTGCCAGCCACAATCGACAGGGAAGGAGCGGCTACACCTTC. It translates to CASHNRQGRSGYTF. V is TRBV3-1 and J is TRBJ1-2, with 7 positions matching TRBD1. This CDR3 contains 14 residues. The J segment lost 8 bases and the V segment lost 8 bases, leaving 14 bases of the junction unmatched. Looked up from germline, CDR1 is LGHDT and CDR2 is YNNKEL (reference sequence).